This is a list of T cell receptor beta chains from one sample in a study of blood T cell repertoires in COVID-19. Clones were read by immunoSEQ multiplex PCR, and TCRdb kept only the in-frame ones, dropping some. The sample contains over 250,000 clones, roughly nine tenths of which appear only once. Sequencing was performed on PBMCs or T cells enriched from blood (not recorded which). These receptors were collected from a woman younger than 35 who had recovered from COVID-19. Each CDR3 is given with its conserved first and last residue. The D gene is left open where the match is weak. Rows may omit the clone size; those that give it use once, few, many or a size class.

j_call clone_size v_call d_call cdr3_nt cdr3_aa
TRBJ1-2 NA TRBV29-1 NA TGCAGCGTTGAAGATCTTGCGGGGGGCGGCTACACCTTC CSVEDLAGGGYTF
TRBJ2-3 NA TRBV7-6 TRBD2 TGTGCCAGCAGCCCGGCCCCTAGCGGGGGGCGAGCTAGCACAGATACGCAGTATTTT CASSPAPSGGRASTDTQYF
TRBJ2-7 few TRBV11-3 NA TGTGCCAGCAGCCTCCACGGACAGAGATACGAGCAGTACTTC CASSLHGQRYEQYF
TRBJ2-1 NA TRBV28 NA TGTGCCAGCAGTTTCGACTGGAACTCCTACAATGAGCAGTTCTTC CASSFDWNSYNEQFF
TRBJ2-5 NA TRBV2 TRBD1 TGTGCCAGCAGTGATCGACAGGGCCGAGAGACCCAGTACTTC CASSDRQGRETQYF
TRBJ1-5 NA TRBV19 NA TGTGCCAGTAGCGTGACAATAGATAGCAATCAGCCCCAGCATTTT CASSVTIDSNQPQHF
TRBJ1-2 NA TRBV5-4 TRBD1 TGTGCCAGCAGCCCCACAGGGGCCCCATGGGGCTACACCTTC CASSPTGAPWGYTF
TRBJ2-7 NA TRBV9 TRBD2 TGTGCCAGCAGCGTAGATAGCGGGGGTTCCTACGAGCAGTACTTC CASSVDSGGSYEQYF
TRBJ1-4 NA TRBV7-6 TRBD1 TGTGCCAGCAGTCCCGGGACAGGGAGCGAAAAACTGTTTTTT CASSPGTGSEKLFF
TRBJ1-6 NA TRBV9 TRBD1 TGTGCCAGCAGCATACAGGGGCAGGGAAATTCACCCCTCCACTTT CASSIQGQGNSPLHF
TRBJ2-1 once TRBV20-1 NA TGCAAAGACGGGACTCACAATGAGCAGTTCTTC CKDGTHNEQFF
TRBJ1-1 NA TRBV29-1 NA TGCAGCGTGGGGGGGACGGGAGATGTCACTGAAGCTTTCTTT CSVGGTGDVTEAFF
TRBJ1-2 NA TRBV4-1 NA TGCGCCAGCAGCTTCTTACAGGAGCTCTATGGCTACACCTTC CASSFLQELYGYTF
TRBJ2-5 NA TRBV20-1 TRBD2 TGCAGTGCTAGTCCCGCTAGCGGCCCTCAAGAGACCCAGTACTTC CSASPASGPQETQYF
TRBJ2-1 NA TRBV7-9 TRBD1 TGTGCCAGCAGCTCGGACAGGGGACAGTTCTTC CASSSDRGQFF
TRBJ1-3 many TRBV7-2 NA TGTGCCAGCAGCTCCACAGGGTCAAGAAACACCATATATTTT CASSSTGSRNTIYF
TRBJ1-1 NA TRBV21-1 NA TGTGCCAGCAGCAAGGAGGGTGTCAGGGTCGAAGCTTTCTTT CASSKEGVRVEAFF
TRBJ2-3 once TRBV27 TRBD1 TGTGCCAGCAGTTGGGACAGTACTAGCACAGATACGCAGTATTTT CASSWDSTSTDTQYF
TRBJ2-4 NA TRBV7-8 NA TGTGCCAGCACCGGTCGAACCAAAAACATTCAGTACTTC CASTGRTKNIQYF
TRBJ2-2 NA TRBV18 TRBD2 TGTGCCAGCTCACCATCCGCGGGAGATACCGGGGAGCTGTTTTTT CASSPSAGDTGELFF
TRBJ1-2 once TRBV12-3/TRBV12-4 NA TGTGCCAGCAGCCAATCGGTCTATGGCTACACCTTC CASSQSVYGYTF
TRBJ2-5 NA TRBV13 TRBD1 TGTGCCAGCAGCACGAACCGGGACAGGGGAAGCGAGACCCAGTACTTC CASSTNRDRGSETQYF
TRBJ1-5 NA TRBV30 NA TGTGCCTGGAGTGTACGGAGCCATCAGCCCCAGCATTTT CAWSVRSHQPQHF
TRBJ2-7 NA TRBV4-3 NA TGCGCCAGCAGCCAAGATGCGGCCGGCCAGGGTGGGTCCTACGAGCAGTACTTC CASSQDAAGQGGSYEQYF
TRBJ2-7 NA TRBV27 TRBD2 TGTGCCAGCAGTCCCGAAGCGGGAGCCTCCTACGAGCAGTACTTC CASSPEAGASYEQYF
TRBJ2-7 NA TRBV28 TRBD2 TGTGCCAGCAGTTTAGGGGGGGGCTACGAGCAGTACTTC CASSLGGGYEQYF
TRBJ1-4 once TRBV7-2 NA TGTGCCAGCAGCTTAGGTCTGGGGGCGTTTGAAAAACTGTTTTTT CASSLGLGAFEKLFF
TRBJ1-6 NA TRBV4-3 NA TGCGCCAGCAGCCAAGACAGGGGTAATTCACCCCTCCACTTT CASSQDRGNSPLHF
TRBJ2-1 NA TRBV6-2/TRBV6-3 NA TGTGCCAGCAGTTCGGGACTTCGAGGGAATGAGCAGTTCTTC CASSSGLRGNEQFF
TRBJ2-1 NA TRBV7-9 TRBD2 TGTGCCAGCAGCTCCGCGGGACTAGCGGGGGGCCGACTCCTGAATGAGCAGTTCTTC CASSSAGLAGGRLLNEQFF
TRBJ1-1 NA TRBV30 NA TGTGCCTGGAGGACTAGCACTGAAGCTTTCTTT CAWRTSTEAFF
TRBJ2-1 once TRBV9 TRBD2 TGTGCCAGCAGCGACCACAGTGGACTAGCGGGGATCGATGAGCAGTTCTTC CASSDHSGLAGIDEQFF
TRBJ2-5 NA TRBV7-2 TRBD2 TGTGCCAGCAGCTCCTACCTAGCGGGAGGGAAAGAGACCCAGTACTTC CASSSYLAGGKETQYF
TRBJ2-3 NA TRBV4-1 NA TGCGCCAGCAGCCAAGTATTTCTAAGCCCCACAGATACGCAGTATTTT CASSQVFLSPTDTQYF
TRBJ2-3 NA TRBV10-3 NA TGTGCCATCAAAATAGCAGATACGCAGTATTTT CAIKIADTQYF
TRBJ2-5 NA TRBV4-2 NA TGTGCCAGCAGCCCGGAGATACGGCGGGGACTCCAAGAGACCCAGTACTTC CASSPEIRRGLQETQYF
TRBJ2-3 NA TRBV12-5 TRBD1 TGTGCTAGTGCTAGAGACAGGGTGGAAAGCACAGATACGCAGTATTTT CASARDRVESTDTQYF
TRBJ1-5 NA TRBV27 NA TGTGCCAGCAGTTCCAACTGGGGGGGCAATCAGCCCCAGCATTTT CASSSNWGGNQPQHF
TRBJ2-3 NA TRBV10-3 TRBD2 TGTGCCATCAGTGAGTATGTTAGCGGGAGTTCGGATACGCAGTATTTT CAISEYVSGSSDTQYF
TRBJ1-2 once TRBV30 TRBD1 TGTGCCTGGAGTAAGGGGGCTTATGACTATGGCTACACCTTC CAWSKGAYDYGYTF
TRBJ1-2 NA TRBV28 TRBD1 TGTGCCAGCACCCGCGATAACAGGGGCAGCTATGGCTACACCTTC CASTRDNRGSYGYTF
TRBJ2-2 few TRBV5-4 NA TGTGCCAGCAGCTTGGGGAGGGCCTACACCGGGGAGCTGTTTTTT CASSLGRAYTGELFF
TRBJ2-5 NA TRBV11-2 TRBD1 TGTGCCAGCAGCAAAACAGGGGTGGGAGAGACCCAGTACTTC CASSKTGVGETQYF
TRBJ2-3 NA TRBV13 NA TGTGCCAGCAGCTTCTACCGGGAGAGCCGCACAGATACGCAGTATTTT CASSFYRESRTDTQYF
TRBJ1-6 NA TRBV5-1 TRBD1 TGCGCCAGCAGCCCCGAGACAGGGGGGAATTCACCCCTCCACTTT CASSPETGGNSPLHF
TRBJ1-3 once TRBV7-9 NA TGTGCCAGCAGCCTGGCAAACACCATATATTTT CASSLANTIYF
TRBJ2-7 once TRBV4-3 NA TGCGCCAGCAGCCCGTTAGCTCAGGGCTACGAGCAGTACTTC CASSPLAQGYEQYF
TRBJ2-7 NA TRBV6-2/TRBV6-3 NA TGTGCCAGCAGTTACTTGGGCGAAGACTCCTACGAGCAGTACTTC CASSYLGEDSYEQYF
TRBJ1-2 once TRBV3-1/TRBV3-2 TRBD1 TGTGCCAGCAGCCGGGACAGGGAGACCGTTGGCTACACCTTC CASSRDRETVGYTF
TRBJ2-2 NA TRBV11-2 TRBD2 TGTGCCAGCAGCTTCGCGGGGGGGCCCACCGGGGAGCTGTTTTTT CASSFAGGPTGELFF
TRBJ2-2 NA TRBV27 TRBD2 TGTGCCAGCAACAGACTAGCGGGAAACACCGGGGAGCTGTTTTTT CASNRLAGNTGELFF
TRBJ1-1 NA TRBV9 NA TGTGCCAGCAGCCCGAGGGGGGGGGCCGGAACGACCACTGAAGCTTTCTTT CASSPRGGAGTTTEAFF
TRBJ2-1 NA TRBV7-3 TRBD2 TGTGCCAGCAGCCCCCTTGGATTGACTAGCGGTTACAATGAGCAGTTCTTC CASSPLGLTSGYNEQFF
TRBJ1-3 NA TRBV5-4 NA TGTGCCAGCAGCTTGCGGGGGTGGGGATCTGGAAACACCATATATTTT CASSLRGWGSGNTIYF
TRBJ2-1 NA TRBV7-6 NA TGTGCCAGCAGCTTTGCTGGAGGGTTTAAGGATGAGCAGTTCTTC CASSFAGGFKDEQFF
TRBJ1-1 NA TRBV11-1 NA TGTGCCAGCAGATCTAGGAGAAACACTGAAGCTTTCTTT CASRSRRNTEAFF
TRBJ2-3 NA TRBV5-4 TRBD2 TGTGCCAGCAGCCCCGGACTAGCATCAGATACGCAGTATTTT CASSPGLASDTQYF
TRBJ1-4 NA TRBV30 TRBD1 TGTGCCTGGAGGTCAGCAGAGGGGGCATTTGAAAAACTGTTTTTT CAWRSAEGAFEKLFF
TRBJ1-5 NA TRBV3-1/TRBV3-2 NA TGTGCCAGCAGCCCTCGGACAGACAATCAGCCCCAGCATTTT CASSPRTDNQPQHF
TRBJ1-5 few TRBV7-2 NA TGTGCCAGCAGTTCCAACAGGGTAGGAATGGATCAGCCCCAGCATTTT CASSSNRVGMDQPQHF